The sequence of this T cell receptor (beta chain) was determined in a study of T cells in tuberculosis. Study-level information: IGRA-negative adolescents, IGRA-positive adolescents with latent tuberculosis and adults with active tuberculosis formed this South African cohort.

As for this clone: Its matching antigen is unknown.

Repertoires were generated with immunoSEQ multiplex PCR, while TCRdb's copy carries only in-frame clones and drops some. The repertoire holds around 26,000 clones, with just over 90% as singletons. Trimming at V came to 5 bases and at J to 6 bases, leaving 6 bases not matched to a gene. This CDR3 is 13 amino acids long. CDR1 and CDR2 (germline): SGHTA, FQGNSA. Notes on the study in general: GEM motif frequencies gave 55% to 75% accuracy; the GMM repertoire gave 80% to 90%.

This chain links TRBV7-2 with TRBJ2-7; 8 positions match TRBD1. The sequence was obtained from a donor aged 10 to 29 with latent tuberculosis or without tuberculosis infection. Some clones in this sample may be carry-over from other donors' samples. Sample: PBMCs. This chain's CDR3 is CASSRQGPREQYF. CDR3 sequence (DNA): TGTGCCAGCAGCCGACAGGGGCCACGCGAGCAGTACTTC. Complete variable domain (other parts from reference TRBV7-2 and TRBJ2-7): GAGVSQSPSNKVTEKGKDVELRCDPISGHTALYWYRQSLGQGLEFLIYFQGNSAPDKSGLPSDRFSAERTGGSVSTLTIQRTQQEDSAVYLCASSRQGPREQYFGPGTRLTVT.